This TCR beta chain derives from a study of blood T cell repertoires in COVID-19. Study-level background: Acute and convalescent COVID-19 specimens originated in the United States, Italy and Spain. PBMCs, B-cell-depleted T cells, or T cells provided the cDNA or gDNA that made up the material.

The data were produced by immunoSEQ multiplex PCR, yet TCRdb's version contains in-frame clones alone and is incomplete. The sample gives about 260,000 clones, 70% to 90% of which show up once; roughly 0.95% is in the top ten. Recruits, aged about 18 to 100 years, lived in 24 US areas. The CDR3 consists of 15 residues. V lost 4 bases and J lost 5; bases outside the gene matches: 7. The germline gives CDR1 SNHLY, CDR2 FYNNEI. The chain combines TRBV2 with TRBJ1-1; 10 bases line up with TRBD1. Sequencing input: PBMCs or T cells enriched from blood (not recorded which). The TCR comes from a man aged 45-65 years who had been exposed to COVID-19. CDR3 DNA: TGTGCCAGCAGTGGGAGACAGGGGGCAAGAACTGAAGCTTTCTTT. Translation gives CASSGRQGARTEAFF.